The rows below give T cell receptor beta chains drawn from one sample of a study of breast tumors, draining lymph nodes, adjacent tissues. Each CDR3 protein is one row after TCRdb ran MiXCR on the multiplex PCR reads. Found here are 100,000 or so distinct CDR3 sequences, 21% of them singletons; the top ten hold around 1.3%. Sequences were obtained from axillary lymph node tissue. Receptors originate from a female donor with breast cancer. Some clones in this sample may be carry-over from other donors' samples. Both conserved end residues are part of each CDR3. The order of the fields is CDR3 protein, J gene, V gene, clone size. The size of a clone is reported for some rows only, either as once, few or many, or as a class for expanded clones.

CDR3aa: CASSTHSGREKLFF
j_gene: TRBJ1-4
v_gene: TRBV5-6
abundance: many

CDR3aa: CASSVGGVLGTQYF
j_gene: TRBJ2-5
v_gene: TRBV9
abundance: many

CDR3aa: CASSEWLVAAPSTQYF
j_gene: TRBJ2-3
v_gene: TRBV6-1
abundance: .

CDR3aa: CSALRLAGGPYNEQFF
j_gene: TRBJ2-1
v_gene: TRBV20-1
abundance: many

CDR3aa: CASSPWAGVKGDEQFF
j_gene: TRBJ2-1
v_gene: TRBV7-9
abundance: many

CDR3aa: CASSGAGGAGFYSGNTIYF
j_gene: TRBJ1-3
v_gene: TRBV9
abundance: many

CDR3aa: CASSLTRASLNEQFF
j_gene: TRBJ2-1
v_gene: TRBV7-3
abundance: many

CDR3aa: CASSLPSGANVLTF
j_gene: TRBJ2-6
v_gene: TRBV7-2
abundance: many

CDR3aa: CASSTGTVYGYTF
j_gene: TRBJ1-2
v_gene: TRBV2
abundance: many

CDR3aa: CASSLRAGGQPQHF
j_gene: TRBJ1-5
v_gene: TRBV19
abundance: .

CDR3aa: CASNRQSGVDTIYF
j_gene: TRBJ1-3
v_gene: TRBV12-3/TRBV12-4
abundance: many

CDR3aa: CASSQETVGPQPQHF
j_gene: TRBJ1-5
v_gene: TRBV4-2
abundance: .

CDR3aa: CASSERWTNTGELFF
j_gene: TRBJ2-2
v_gene: TRBV2
abundance: .

CDR3aa: CASSSGQNYEQYF
j_gene: TRBJ2-7
v_gene: TRBV11-2
abundance: many

CDR3aa: CASSQDIRRDSYEQYF
j_gene: TRBJ2-7
v_gene: TRBV4-2
abundance: many

CDR3aa: CASSAVAGCTF
j_gene: TRBJ1-2
v_gene: TRBV13
abundance: .

CDR3aa: CATSDENIQYF
j_gene: TRBJ2-4
v_gene: TRBV24-1
abundance: many

CDR3aa: CATSRDQGTGNQPQHF
j_gene: TRBJ1-5
v_gene: TRBV15
abundance: many

CDR3aa: CASSLGPMWASSYNSPLHF
j_gene: TRBJ1-6
v_gene: TRBV27
abundance: few

CDR3aa: CASSKDRGAGELFF
j_gene: TRBJ2-2
v_gene: TRBV5-1
abundance: many

CDR3aa: CAWRRRDNSPLHF
j_gene: TRBJ1-6
v_gene: TRBV30
abundance: many

CDR3aa: CASRYGPDSPLHF
j_gene: TRBJ1-6
v_gene: TRBV12-3/TRBV12-4
abundance: many